This TCR beta chain was identified in a study of cytomegalovirus exposure and HLA in healthy donors. Study findings and constraints: Information on immune exposure was restricted to one variable (CMV serostatus).

13 Jbeta primers and 60 Vbeta primers were used for the PCR. Authors' processing steps: A later analysis counted around 80 million unique TCR beta chains, around 10 million shared. Clones were read by immunoSEQ multiplex PCR, and TCRdb kept only the in-frame ones, dropping some. Clonal size and the V and J genes are those of that table, whereas D and trimming came from the DNA. The table records about 140,000 clones, about 80% of them present only once. Though probably carrying unrecorded immune exposures, donors were nominally healthy at sampling. Turning to this clone: The target antigen is unknown.

Germline V gives CDR1 SGHRS, CDR2 YFSETQ. Trimming removed 0 bases from V and 2 bases from J, with 12 bases in between. The CDR3 has 15 residues. The chain couples TRBV5-1 to TRBJ2-7; a weak D match, TRBD1 (5 bases). The specimen sequenced was PBMCs. This TCR came from a man aged 30 to 45 in good health and CMV-seronegative. In nucleotides, the CDR3 is TGCGCCAGCAGCTTGGGGCAGGGTAGGACCTACGAGCAGTACTTC. It translates to CASSLGQGRTYEQYF.